Presented here are 24 T cell receptor beta chains from one specimen sequenced in a study of blood T cells in healthy people across ages. Combining a sample-barcoded 5' primer with a J-beta primer mix, a second PCR ran for roughly 6 to 11 cycles. TCRdb recomputed calls from the 5' RACE reads with MiXCR, one row per CDR3 protein. Of about 1,800,000 distinct CDR3 sequences detected, 28% appear once; the ten largest clones hold roughly 8%. Input material: blood. The receptor source for this set is a woman between 25 and 40 years old in good health.

There are a few counts of this clonotype. V and J are TRBV28 and TRBJ2-5; unclear D gene. Trimming pared 2 bases from V and 7 bases from J, leaving 11 bases between. This CDR3 spans 13 amino acids. Germline-derived CDR1 and CDR2 are MDHEN and SYDVKM. For the CDR3, the DNA is TGTGCCAGCAGTTTAGGTAGCCTATGGACCCAGTACTTC. It is translated as CASSLGSLWTQYF.

The genes are TRBV28 and TRBJ2-1; the D gene is possibly TRBD1 (5 bases). Germline values: CDR1 MDHEN, CDR2 SYDVKM. CDR3 length: 14 amino acids. Trimming stripped 3 bases from V and 6 bases from J, with 12 bases between. The CDR3 coding sequence is TGTGCCAGCAGTTTCTTGACAGTAACCAATGAGCAGTTCTTC. Its translation is CASSFLTVTNEQFF. Drawing the rest from reference TRBV28 and TRBJ2-1, the complete variable domain is DVKVTQSSRYLVKRTGEKVFLECVQDMDHENMFWYRQDPGLGLRLIYFSYDVKMKEKGDIPEGYSVSREKKERFSLILESASTNQTSMYLCASSFLTVTNEQFFGPGTRLTVL.

This clonotype was detected only a few times. CDR3 amino acids: CSVRLPDQGFYGYTF. CDR3 nucleotide sequence: TGCAGCGTCCGGCTTCCCGATCAGGGGTTCTATGGCTACACCTTC. The chain employs TRBV29-1 and TRBJ1-2; D possibly corresponds to TRBD1 (6 bases). The CDR3 extends over 15 amino acids. Germline V gene sequence: CDR1 SQVTM, CDR2 ANQGSEA. Trimming removed 6 bases at V and 4 bases at J, with 21 bases between.

This clonotype was seen many times. This chain joins TRBV20-1 and TRBJ2-7, with 8 bases matching TRBD2. The CDR3 extends over 14 amino acids. Looked up from germline, CDR1 is DFQATT and CDR2 is SNEGSKA (reference sequence). With 3 bases clipped from V and 2 bases from J, the junction kept 6 bases outside the gene matches. The CDR3 nucleotides are TGCAGTGCTAGGGGCGGGGGGACAACCTACGAGCAGTACTTC. This codes for CSARGGGTTYEQYF.

This clonotype was detected a few times. This chain connects TRBV6-5 to TRBJ1-1; D call uncertain. The CDR3 loop spans 15 amino acids. V lost 0 bases to trimming and J lost 7 bases, with 15 bases between them. Germline V lookup: CDR1 MNHEY, CDR2 SVGAGI. The CDR3 sequence: CASSYSPSPTLEAFF. In nucleotides, the CDR3 is TGTGCCAGCAGTTACTCACCTTCTCCGACGCTTGAAGCTTTCTTT.

J is TRBJ2-7 and V is TRBV2; TRBD2 might be the D (5 bases). The J call may be incorrect, as the DNA end agrees better with TRBJ2-5. This CDR3 contains 12 residues. The V gene's germline CDR1 is SNHLY and CDR2 FYNNEI. CDR3 bases: TGTGCCAGCAGTGATGGGAGAAAGACCCAGTACTTC. Translated: CASSDGRKTQYF.

This clonotype was observed a few times. The chain carries TRBV20-1 and TRBJ2-1, with 13 bases that match TRBD2. Germline-derived CDR1 and CDR2 are DFQATT and SNEGSKA (reference sequence). The CDR3 totals 14 residues. With V trimmed by 6 bases and J by 8 bases, 7 bases remained unmatched. The CDR3 protein is CSARLAGGVDEQFF. The CDR3 region has the DNA TGCAGTGCGCGACTAGCGGGAGGAGTAGATGAGCAGTTCTTC.

This clonotype appeared a few times. J is TRBJ2-1 and V is TRBV20-1, with D tentatively TRBD1 (6 bases). Trimming removed 7 bases from V and 4 bases from J, with 11 bases in between. Germline lookup yields CDR1 DFQATT and CDR2 SNEGSKA (reference sequence). The CDR3 totals 12 residues. In DNA, the CDR3 is TGCAGTGGGCAAGGGGGTTACAATGAGCAGTTCTTC. It encodes CSGQGGYNEQFF.

Of note for this clonotype: The germline gene is not matched at one end of the junction; a read error may be the cause. This CDR3 is CAISESESAGQEAQYF. For the CDR3, the DNA is TGTGCCATCAGTGAGTCCGAGTCTGCAGGACAAGAGGCCCAGTACTTC. V gene TRBV10-3 combines with J gene TRBJ2-5; D may be TRBD1 (5 bases). The length of the CDR3 is 16 residues. Germline CDR1 and CDR2: ENHRY and SYGVKD.

This clonotype came up a few times. The rearrangement uses TRBV11-2 and TRBJ1-2, with 7 bases fitting TRBD1. CDR1 and CDR2 (germline): SGHAT, FQNNGV. V shed 5 bases and J 9 bases; nucleotides not matched to a gene: 12. The CDR3 loop spans 14 amino acids. The CDR3 reads CASSPNTGVRSYTF. The CDR3 DNA reads TGTGCCAGCAGCCCCAATACAGGGGTAAGAAGCTACACCTTC.

This clonotype has a handful of counts. The rearrangement links TRBV20-1 to TRBJ2-4, with a tentative D call TRBD2 (6 bases). CDR1 is DFQATT, CDR2 SNEGSKA, per germline (reference sequence). The CDR3 has 14 amino acids. The V end lost 0 bases, the J end lost 13 bases, and 19 bases lay between the germline ends. The DNA of the CDR3 is TGCAGTGCTAGAGATTGGCCCTATCGTCGGGAGCAGTACTTC. It codes for CSARDWPYRREQYF.

This clonotype was counted ten times or more. The chain is built from TRBV5-1 and TRBJ1-2; weak D call: TRBD1 (6 bases). The CDR3 is 14 amino acids. CDR1 SGHRS and CDR2 YFSETQ come from the germline V gene. V was pared by 2 bases and J by 7 bases, with 15 bases between. The CDR3 nucleotides read TGCGCCAGCAGCTTTGCGGACAGTTCCCTTGGCTACACCTTC. Encoded protein: CASSFADSSLGYTF.

This clonotype was seen ten or more times. This rearrangement joins TRBV20-1 to TRBJ1-2; tentatively, D is TRBD1 (6 bases). Germline values: CDR1 DFQATT, CDR2 SNEGSKA (reference sequence). There are 13 residues in the CDR3. With 1 base removed from V and 3 bases from J, the gap between germline ends came to 9 bases. The CDR3 DNA follows: TGCAGTGCTAGAGTAGGGGGGGACTATGGCTACACCTTC. Translating gives CSARVGGDYGYTF.

This clonotype was counted between two and nine times. The chain links TRBV11-2 to TRBJ2-2, with D possibly TRBD1 on 5 matching bases. CDR1 and CDR2 from the germline V gene are SGHAT and FQNNGV. The V end was cut by 5 bases, the J end by 1 base, with 14 bases between. The CDR3 loop spans 16 amino acids. The CDR3 is CASSVLTGMNTGELFF. CDR3 nucleotides: TGTGCCAGCAGCGTCCTAACAGGAATGAACACCGGGGAGCTGTTTTTT.

This clonotype was counted between two and nine times. This sequence joins TRBV2 and TRBJ2-3; TRBD2 aligns across 16 bases. The trim removed 3 bases at V and 0 bases at J, leaving 3 bases unmatched. The germline V gene encodes CDR1 SNHLY and CDR2 FYNNEI. This CDR3 spans 18 amino acids. The CDR3 DNA follows: TGTGCCAGCAGTGAGGGACTAGCGGGGGGGACTAGCACAGATACGCAGTATTTT. It specifies CASSEGLAGGTSTDTQYF.

This chain links TRBV11-2 with TRBJ2-3, with 8 positions matching TRBD1. Germline V lookup: CDR1 SGHAT, CDR2 FQNNGV. This CDR3 is built from 18 residues. J gave up 0 bases and V 5 bases, and 13 bases lay outside the gene matches. The CDR3 region is CASSRTGQAAASTDTQYF. In nucleotides, the CDR3 is TGTGCCAGCAGCCGGACGGGACAGGCTGCCGCCAGCACAGATACGCAGTATTTT.

In its sample, this clonotype was seen a few times. The J gene is TRBJ1-5, the V gene TRBV18; the D is unclear. The CDR3 runs 15 residues. CDR1 and CDR2 from the germline V gene are KGHSH and LQKENI. V lost 6 bases and J lost 6, with 18 bases in between. For the CDR3, the DNA is TGTGCCAGCTCTGTCGTAGAGTCCGATTTTCAGCCCCAGCATTTT. Protein sequence: CASSVVESDFQPQHF.

In this sample, this clonotype turned up once. The J gene is TRBJ1-1, the V gene TRBV28; D perhaps matches TRBD1 (5 bases). Germline V gene lookup returns CDR1 MDHEN and CDR2 SYDVKM. V was pared by 5 bases and J by 1 base, with 14 bases between. There are 15 residues in the CDR3. The CDR3 spells CASSDHRGPNTEAFF. The DNA for the CDR3 is TGTGCCAGCAGTGATCACCGGGGACCGAACACTGAAGCTTTCTTT.

Remarks on this clonotype: A much larger clone is a single base away; this may be a read error. This chain joins TRBV12-3 or TRBV12-4 and TRBJ2-7, with 9 bases that match TRBD1. The CDR3 runs 14 residues. The CDR3 here is CVSSLGTGTAEQYF. The CDR3 DNA sequence: TGTGTCAGCAGTTTAGGGACAGGGACCGCCGAGCAGTACTTC.

The V call is TRBV5-1, the J call TRBJ1-2; 7 bases fit TRBD1. V was pared by 4 bases and J by 4 bases, with 10 bases of the junction left unmatched. This CDR3 has 15 residues. CDR1 is SGHRS and CDR2 is YFSETQ in the germline V gene. CDR3 in DNA: TGCGCCAGCAGCCTAGAACCGGGACAGACCTATGGCTACACCTTC. Encoded protein: CASSLEPGQTYGYTF.

There are a few counts of this clonotype. The gene calls are TRBV4-3 and TRBJ1-2; possible D gene TRBD1, 5 bases. V lost 0 bases and J 4 bases, leaving 12 bases between the germline ends. From germline, CDR1 is LGHNA and CDR2 YSLEER. This CDR3 has 15 residues. CDR3 coding DNA: TGCGCCAGCAGCCAAGAAGGTCGGGGCAGCTATGGCTACACCTTC. Residues: CASSQEGRGSYGYTF.

This clonotype has a handful of counts. This sequence joins TRBV27 and TRBJ1-1, with D perhaps TRBD1 (5 bases). Trimming pared 11 bases from V and 0 bases from J, leaving 13 bases between. The CDR3 is 13 residues long. Germline CDR1 is MNHEY and CDR2 is SMNVEV (reference sequence). The CDR3 coding sequence is TGTGCCTGCAACCGGGGCTTGAACACTGAAGCTTTCTTT. This translates into CACNRGLNTEAFF.

This clonotype was seen repeatedly, ten times or more. This sequence joins TRBV28 and TRBJ2-7, with D perhaps TRBD1 (6 bases). The CDR3 loop spans 13 amino acids. Trimming pared 4 bases from V and 3 bases from J, leaving 10 bases between. Germline CDR1 reads MDHEN; CDR2 reads SYDVKM. CDR3 protein: CASSSGHSYEQYF. CDR3 bases: TGTGCCAGCAGTTCGGGACACAGCTACGAGCAGTACTTC.

The CDR3 here is CSASFTGALGEQFF. The DNA of the CDR3 is TGCAGTGCTAGTTTTACAGGGGCCCTAGGTGAGCAGTTCTTC. The chain has TRBV20-1 and TRBJ2-1; the match to TRBD1 covers 7 bases. This CDR3 is built from 14 residues. Germline CDR1 reads DFQATT; CDR2 reads SNEGSKA (reference sequence). V lost 3 bases and J lost 9; bases outside the gene matches: 11.